These 8 T cell receptor beta chains came from one sample sequenced in a study of spatial heterogeneity in lung cancer. General study results and limits: Mutation counts in tumors were tracked by counts of expanded intratumoral alpha and beta TCRs.

Which antigens these TCRs recognize remains unknown. TCRdb ran MiXCR on the 5' RACE reads and lists one entry per CDR3 protein. The sample records several hundred distinct CDR3 sequences, about four fifths being singletons. The time point here: sample taken at primary tumor resection. The source material was lung tumor tissue, sampled at surgery. The origin of the receptors is a female donor with early-stage non-small cell lung cancer.

With regard to this clonotype: Found in a library prepared for alpha chains, this beta chain is an off-target read, and its abundance has little meaning. The chain joins TRBV5-1 to TRBJ1-2; TRBD1 matches at 7 bases. Losses at the gene ends were 1 base for V and 4 bases for J; bases not matched to a gene: 4. The CDR3 contains 14 residues. From germline, CDR1 is SGHRS and CDR2 YFSETQ. CDR3 bases: TGCGCCAGCAGCTTGACAGGGGAGGGCTATGGCTACACCTTC. Its protein is CASSLTGEGYGYTF.

Regarding this clonotype: In a library made to pick up alpha chains, this beta chain is a stray read with a size that means little. This chain uses TRBV5-1 with TRBJ1-2; possible D gene TRBD1, 5 bases. Trimming removed 2 bases at V and 3 bases at J, with 20 bases between. The germline V gene encodes CDR1 SGHRS and CDR2 YFSETQ. The CDR3 is made up of 17 amino acids. CDR3 loop: CASSLPGPGRRHYGYTF. The CDR3 DNA follows: TGCGCCAGCAGCTTACCGGGACCCGGGAGAAGGCACTATGGCTACACCTTC. The full variable domain, completed using reference TRBV5-1 and TRBJ1-2, is KAGVTQTPRYLIKTRGQQVTLSCSPISGHRSVSWYQQTPGQGLQFLFEYFSETQRNKGNFPGRFSGRQFSNSRSEMNVSTLELGDSALYLCASSLPGPGRRHYGYTFGSGTRLTVV.

To note about this clonotype: A library made for alpha chains picked up this beta chain off target, so its size means little. The chain employs TRBV20-1 and TRBJ1-1; D gene ambiguous. Germline V gives CDR1 DFQATT, CDR2 SNEGSKA (reference sequence). This CDR3 comprises 13 residues. Trimming removed 5 bases at V and 1 base at J, with 11 bases between. The CDR3 coding sequence is TGCAGTGCTGCAGACCAGCCGAACACTGAAGCTTTCTTT. Protein sequence: CSAADQPNTEAFF.

On this clonotype itself: This beta chain turned up in a library designed for alpha chains; as an off-target read, its abundance says little. This chain uses TRBV30 with TRBJ2-7; D may be TRBD1 or TRBD2 (6 bases each). The V end was cut by 2 bases, the J end by 6 bases, with 14 bases between. Germline V lookup: CDR1 GTSNPN, CDR2 SVGIG (reference sequence). The CDR3 is 13 residues long. CDR3 protein: CAWSWLKGGEQYF. As DNA, the CDR3 is TGTGCCTGGAGTTGGCTGAAGGGGGGCGAGCAGTACTTC.

Note on this clonotype: Because the library targeted alpha chains, this beta chain is an off-target read whose size means little. This chain links TRBV6-2 or TRBV6-3 with TRBJ2-7, with D possibly matching TRBD1 (6 bases). The germline gives CDR1 MNHEY, CDR2 SVGEGT. Trimming pared 6 bases from V and 4 bases from J, leaving 13 bases between. The CDR3 is 13 residues long. The CDR3 coding sequence is TGTGCCAGCAGACGTCTAGGGGGATACGAGCAGTACTTC. Translated: CASRRLGGYEQYF.

Points on this clonotype: With the library built for alpha chains, this beta chain is off target and its frequency is not meaningful. The chain recombines TRBV5-1 with TRBJ2-7, with 9 bases fitting TRBD2. Trimming cost V 4 bases and J 2 bases; bases outside gene matches: 7. Germline V gives CDR1 SGHRS, CDR2 YFSETQ. This CDR3 spans 15 amino acids. The CDR3 spells CASSPGLAQTYEQYF. The CDR3 nucleotides are TGCGCCAGCAGCCCTGGACTAGCGCAGACCTACGAGCAGTACTTC.

A word on this clonotype: This beta chain slipped into a library made for alpha chains as a stray read, so its size is not meaningful. The chain is built from TRBV2 and TRBJ2-4; 9 bases map to TRBD1. The J segment lost 0 bases and the V segment lost 8 bases, leaving 11 bases of the junction unmatched. The CDR3 runs 17 residues. Germline V gene lookup returns CDR1 SNHLY and CDR2 FYNNEI. The CDR3 nucleotides read TGTGCCAGCCAACCGGGACAGGGAAATATAGCCAAAAACATTCAGTACTTC. It translates to CASQPGQGNIAKNIQYF.

With respect to this clonotype: Since it is a stray read in a library aimed at alpha chains, this beta chain has a size that is not meaningful. The V call is TRBV29-1, the J call TRBJ1-2; 8 bases are a match to TRBD1. With V trimmed by 1 base and J by 8 bases, 12 bases remained unmatched. Germline CDR1 and CDR2: SQVTM and ANQGSEA. The CDR3 consists of 15 residues. This chain's CDR3 is CSVEVKAGGAGGYTF. The CDR3 bases are TGCAGCGTTGAAGTCAAGGCAGGGGGCGCAGGGGGCTACACCTTC.